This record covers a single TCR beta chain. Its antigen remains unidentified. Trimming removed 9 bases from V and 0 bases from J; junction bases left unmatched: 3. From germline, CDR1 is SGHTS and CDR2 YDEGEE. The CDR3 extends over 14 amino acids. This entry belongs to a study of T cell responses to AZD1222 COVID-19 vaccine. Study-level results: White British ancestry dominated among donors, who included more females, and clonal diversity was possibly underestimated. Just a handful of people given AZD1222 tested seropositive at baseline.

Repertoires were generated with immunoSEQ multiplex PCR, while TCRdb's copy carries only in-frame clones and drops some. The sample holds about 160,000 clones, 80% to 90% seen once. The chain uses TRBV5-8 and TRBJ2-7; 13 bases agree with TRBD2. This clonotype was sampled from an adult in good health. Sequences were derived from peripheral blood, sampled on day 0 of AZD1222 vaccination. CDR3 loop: CATRTSGSSYEQYF. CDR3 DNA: TGTGCCACCAGGACTAGCGGGAGCTCCTACGAGCAGTACTTC.